This is a list of T cell receptor beta chains from one sample in a study of a mutant IDH1 vaccine in newly diagnosed glioma. Clones were sequenced by immunoSEQ multiplex PCR, and TCRdb holds only the in-frame ones, with some missing. The table lists about 38,000 clones, 70% to 80% of them singletons. These receptors have no identified antigens. The sequences come from PBMCs, collected from a glioma patient whose treatment included an IDH1 peptide vaccine. These receptors came from a man aged 35 to 55 with glioma. CDR3s include the opening cysteine and the closing phenylalanine or tryptophan. The order of the fields is CDR3 protein, CDR3 DNA, D gene, J gene, clone size, V gene. A D gene is named only where the DNA matches it firmly. Clone sizes are given selectively: once, few, many, or a class where the clone is expanded.

CDR3: CAWGTFNQPQHF
DNA: TGTGCCTGGGGGACGTTCAATCAGCCCCAGCATTTT
D: NA
J: TRBJ1-5
size: NA
V: TRBV30

CDR3: CASSLGTRGPQHF
DNA: TGTGCCAGCAGCTTGGGAACCAGGGGGCCCCAGCATTTT
D: NA
J: TRBJ1-5
size: NA
V: TRBV5-6

CDR3: CASSSSFSANYGYTF
DNA: TGTGCCAGCAGTTCATCCTTTTCAGCTAACTATGGCTACACCTTC
D: NA
J: TRBJ1-2
size: NA
V: TRBV27

CDR3: CASSQTGPLHYEQYF
DNA: TGCGCCAGCAGTCAAACAGGGCCCTTGCACTACGAGCAGTACTTC
D: NA
J: TRBJ2-7
size: NA
V: TRBV5-1

CDR3: CASSFGTSGYTGELFF
DNA: TGCGCCAGCAGCTTCGGGACTAGCGGCTACACCGGGGAGCTGTTTTTT
D: TRBD2
J: TRBJ2-2
size: NA
V: TRBV5-1

CDR3: CASSRDRGNISPLHF
DNA: TGTGCCAGTAGTAGAGACAGGGGCAATATTTCACCCCTCCACTTT
D: TRBD1
J: TRBJ1-6
size: NA
V: TRBV19

CDR3: CSATRGDEQFF
DNA: TGCAGTGCCACCCGTGGCGATGAGCAGTTCTTC
D: NA
J: TRBJ2-1
size: NA
V: TRBV20-1

CDR3: CAWSVARHEQYF
DNA: TGTGCCTGGAGTGTGGCCCGGCACGAGCAGTACTTC
D: NA
J: TRBJ2-7
size: NA
V: TRBV30

CDR3: CAWSGNYGYTF
DNA: TGTGCCTGGTCAGGGAACTATGGCTACACCTTC
D: NA
J: TRBJ1-2
size: NA
V: TRBV30

CDR3: CASSDWLPGGYGYTF
DNA: TGTGCCAGCAGTGATTGGCTTCCTGGGGGCTATGGCTACACCTTC
D: NA
J: TRBJ1-2
size: NA
V: TRBV2

CDR3: CASSVSSGGLETQYF
DNA: TGTGCCAGCAGCGTGTCTAGCGGGGGGCTAGAGACCCAGTACTTC
D: TRBD2
J: TRBJ2-5
size: NA
V: TRBV9

CDR3: CTSSQVFRENEQFF
DNA: TGCACCAGCAGCCAAGTATTTCGGGAAAATGAGCAGTTCTTC
D: NA
J: TRBJ2-1
size: NA
V: TRBV1

CDR3: CASTPWASANYGYTF
DNA: TGTGCCAGTACTCCGTGGGCCAGCGCTAACTATGGCTACACCTTC
D: NA
J: TRBJ1-2
size: NA
V: TRBV19

CDR3: CASSGLLEPYEQYF
DNA: TGCGCCAGCAGTGGGCTACTCGAGCCCTACGAGCAGTACTTC
D: NA
J: TRBJ2-7
size: NA
V: TRBV10-2

CDR3: CASSLVVGLNEQFF
DNA: TGCGCCAGCAGCTTGGTAGTTGGGTTGAATGAGCAGTTCTTC
D: NA
J: TRBJ2-1
size: NA
V: TRBV5-1

CDR3: CASSFRQVRGTDTQYF
DNA: TGTGCCAGCAGCTTCCGACAGGTCCGCGGCACAGATACGCAGTATTTT
D: NA
J: TRBJ2-3
size: NA
V: TRBV7-9

CDR3: CALDRGGEKLFF
DNA: TGTGCCTTGGACAGGGGAGGGGAAAAACTGTTTTTT
D: TRBD1
J: TRBJ1-4
size: few
V: TRBV30

CDR3: CASSDTDRGTEAFF
DNA: TGTGCCAGCAGTGACACGGACAGGGGGACTGAAGCTTTCTTT
D: TRBD1
J: TRBJ1-1
size: NA
V: TRBV6-4

CDR3: CASRTSGSNEKLFF
DNA: TGTGCCAGCAGGACTTCGGGCTCCAATGAAAAACTGTTTTTT
D: NA
J: TRBJ1-4
size: NA
V: TRBV25-1

CDR3: CASTGDISNQPQHF
DNA: TGTGCCAGCACAGGGGACATTAGCAATCAGCCCCAGCATTTT
D: NA
J: TRBJ1-5
size: few
V: TRBV2

CDR3: CASSVGELAGTSSYNEQFF
DNA: TGTGCCAGCAGCGTAGGGGAACTAGCGGGAACCAGCTCCTACAATGAGCAGTTCTTC
D: TRBD2
J: TRBJ2-1
size: NA
V: TRBV9

CDR3: CSGGREKGNYGYTF
DNA: TGCAGCGGGGGCCGGGAGAAGGGAAACTATGGCTACACCTTC
D: NA
J: TRBJ1-2
size: NA
V: TRBV29-1

CDR3: CASGTASSTDTQYF
DNA: TGTGCCAGCGGTACAGCGTCCAGCACAGATACGCAGTATTTT
D: NA
J: TRBJ2-3
size: NA
V: TRBV2

CDR3: CASSPMGQLNTEAFF
DNA: TGTGCCAGCAGTCCTATGGGACAATTGAACACTGAAGCTTTCTTT
D: NA
J: TRBJ1-1
size: NA
V: TRBV7-9

CDR3: CASSLVTVAGGYNEQFF
DNA: TGTGCCAGCAGCTTGGTGACGGTAGCGGGGGGGTACAATGAGCAGTTCTTC
D: TRBD2
J: TRBJ2-1
size: NA
V: TRBV5-6

CDR3: CSASISDTQYF
DNA: TGCAGTGCTTCAATTTCAGATACGCAGTATTTT
D: NA
J: TRBJ2-3
size: NA
V: TRBV20-1

CDR3: CASSYSRSANTEAFF
DNA: TGTGCCAGCAGTTACTCACGCTCCGCGAACACTGAAGCTTTCTTT
D: NA
J: TRBJ1-1
size: NA
V: TRBV6-5

CDR3: CSATGRMGHEAFF
DNA: TGCAGCGCTACCGGACGTATGGGGCATGAAGCTTTCTTT
D: NA
J: TRBJ1-1
size: NA
V: TRBV29-1

CDR3: CASSLTHQGQPQHF
DNA: TGTGCCAGCAGCTTAACGCATCAGGGCCAGCCCCAGCATTTT
D: NA
J: TRBJ1-5
size: few
V: TRBV7-2

CDR3: CASSRGVQETQYF
DNA: TGTGCCAGCAGCCGCGGGGTACAAGAGACCCAGTACTTC
D: NA
J: TRBJ2-5
size: NA
V: TRBV6-5

CDR3: CASSLEQGRGSPLHF
DNA: TGTGCCAGCAGCTTAGAGCAGGGTAGGGGATCACCCCTCCACTTT
D: NA
J: TRBJ1-6
size: NA
V: TRBV6-5

CDR3: CASSLGQTTNEKLFF
DNA: TGTGCCAGCAGCCTAGGACAGACAACTAATGAAAAACTGTTTTTT
D: NA
J: TRBJ1-4
size: NA
V: TRBV7-6

CDR3: CASSSRHPDQPQHF
DNA: TGCGCCAGCAGCTCACGCCACCCCGATCAGCCCCAGCATTTT
D: NA
J: TRBJ1-5
size: NA
V: TRBV4-1

CDR3: CAWSVGGVGYEQYF
DNA: TGTGCCTGGAGTGTAGGGGGGGTAGGCTACGAGCAGTACTTC
D: NA
J: TRBJ2-7
size: NA
V: TRBV30

CDR3: CASKDIGPDSYEQYF
DNA: TGCGCCAGCAAAGATATAGGGCCTGACTCCTACGAGCAGTACTTC
D: NA
J: TRBJ2-7
size: NA
V: TRBV10-2

CDR3: CASRRPGLNSPLHF
DNA: TGTGCCAGTAGGAGACCGGGGCTTAATTCACCCCTCCACTTT
D: NA
J: TRBJ1-6
size: NA
V: TRBV19

CDR3: CASSPARTGTNYGYTF
DNA: TGTGCCAGTAGTCCCGCCCGGACAGGGACTAACTATGGCTACACCTTC
D: TRBD1
J: TRBJ1-2
size: NA
V: TRBV19

CDR3: CASSLGWDTETQYF
DNA: TGCGCCAGCAGCTTGGGATGGGATACAGAGACCCAGTACTTC
D: NA
J: TRBJ2-5
size: NA
V: TRBV5-1

CDR3: CASSPQGSSTDTQYF
DNA: TGTGCCAGCTCACCTCAGGGTTCTAGCACAGATACGCAGTATTTT
D: NA
J: TRBJ2-3
size: once
V: TRBV18

CDR3: CASSLAQGQWETQYF
DNA: TGCGCCAGCAGCCTAGCGCAGGGGCAGTGGGAGACCCAGTACTTC
D: NA
J: TRBJ2-5
size: NA
V: TRBV4-1